The T cell receptor (beta chain) described here comes from a study of T-cell reconstitution after alpha-beta-depleted transplantation in children. The germline V gene encodes CDR1 SQVTM and CDR2 ANQGSEA. The V and J ends lost 7 bases and 7 bases respectively, with 17 bases between them. The CDR3 totals 13 residues. Preparation of the TCRbeta library was carried out with unique molecular identifiers. TCRdb analysed the PCR reads with MiXCR anew, one entry per CDR3 protein. Of about 540,000 distinct CDR3 sequences in the sample, about 18% were seen once. Sequencing was performed on PBMCs from the stem cell graft donor, taken from the stem cell graft. The receptor comes from a human donor who donated a stem cell graft to a child with acute lymphoblastic leukemia. V usage is TRBV29-1 and J usage is TRBJ2-1; TRBD1 is a possible D gene (6 bases). In nucleotides, the CDR3 is TGCAGCGGCCCAGGGGTAGATGGTAATGAGCAGTTCTTC. This codes for CSGPGVDGNEQFF.